These 31 T cell receptor beta chains were all obtained from the same sample, sequenced in a study of T cells in Graves' hyperthyroidism and ophthalmopathy. The CDR3 regions of TCR beta were amplified from RNA transcripts. Primed by the HTBI set, a first-round RT-PCR was run on the TCR CDR3. MiXCR, applied by TCRdb to the multiplex PCR reads, yields one record per CDR3 protein. This sample has some 650,000 distinct CDR3 sequences, with about 16% found just once. The sequenced sample consisted of blood. The receptors come from a woman in her thirties or forties with Graves' ophthalmopathy.

This clonotype was seen at least ten times. The chain recombines TRBV6-1 with TRBJ2-5; TRBD1 aligns across 10 bases. The CDR3 has 13 amino acids. CDR1 is MNHNS and CDR2 is SASEGT in the germline V gene. With 4 bases clipped from V and 5 bases from J, the junction kept 1 base outside the gene matches. CDR3 nucleotide sequence: TGTGCCAGCAGTGCGGACAGGGGGGAGACCCAGTACTTC. This gives the protein CASSADRGETQYF.

The V and J genes are TRBV7-9 and TRBJ2-7; unclear D gene. In germline, CDR1 is SEHNR, CDR2 FQNEAQ (reference sequence). V shed 2 bases and J shed 0 bases, with 11 bases lying between them. The CDR3 has 15 residues. This chain's CDR3 is CASSLQTVSSYEQYF. In nucleotides, the CDR3 is TGTGCCAGCAGCTTACAGACGGTGAGCTCCTACGAGCAGTACTTC.

This clonotype was seen more than once but under ten times. CDR3 bases: TGTGCCAGCAGTTACTCGTATGAGCAGTTCTTC. Amino acid sequence: CASSYSYEQFF. V and J are TRBV6-6 and TRBJ2-1; D unresolved. This CDR3 has 11 residues. The V gene's germline CDR1 is MNHNY and CDR2 SVGAGI (reference sequence). Deletions cut 0 bases from V and 8 bases from J, with 2 bases between.

This clonotype was recorded a few times. This chain links TRBV5-1 with TRBJ2-1, with D perhaps TRBD2 (6 bases). The CDR3 totals 15 residues. V was trimmed by 4 bases and J by 4 bases, leaving 15 bases between them. Looked up from germline, CDR1 is SGHRS and CDR2 is YFSETQ. The CDR3 reads CASSITSYGYNEQFF. The CDR3 nucleotides read TGCGCCAGCAGCATTACTAGCTACGGGTACAATGAGCAGTTCTTC.

The sample holds a few counts of this clonotype. The V gene is TRBV2, the J gene TRBJ2-4; the D call may be TRBD1 or TRBD2 (5 bases each). This CDR3 region has 15 residues. Germline V CDR1 and CDR2: SNHLY, FYNNEI. V was pared by 6 bases and J by 4 bases, with 16 bases between. The CDR3 is CASRGPGQGKNIQYF. The CDR3 DNA is TGTGCCAGCAGGGGACCGGGGCAGGGAAAAAACATTCAGTACTTC.

This clonotype has a handful of counts. This sequence joins TRBV5-1 and TRBJ2-6, with a tentative D call TRBD1 (5 bases). The ends were cut back, 5 bases at V and 0 bases at J, with 18 bases in the middle. The CDR3 length is 18 residues. The V gene's germline CDR1 is SGHRS and CDR2 YFSETQ. CDR3 nucleotides: TGCGCCAGCAGTCCAACAGGTTCCGTTAACTCTGGGGCCAACGTCCTGACTTTC. Translated, it gives CASSPTGSVNSGANVLTF.

The chain joins TRBV2 to TRBJ2-5; 7 nucleotides align to TRBD2. V dropped 7 bases and J dropped 4; count of bases not matched to a gene: 12. Germline CDR1 SNHLY, CDR2 FYNNEI. This CDR3 is 15 amino acids long. The CDR3 bases are TGTGCCAGCACCATTCTGCGCGGGAGAACAGAGACCCAGTACTTC. Its protein product is CASTILRGRTETQYF.

This clonotype showed up many times. The rearrangement links TRBV6-2 or TRBV6-3 to TRBJ1-1, with D uncertain. V lost 9 bases and J 5 bases, leaving 13 bases between the germline ends. CDR1 and CDR2 (germline): MNHEY, SVGEGT. This CDR3 is 12 amino acids long. For the CDR3, the DNA is TGTGCCAGTAGTGAGGAGAGGACTGAAGCTTTCTTT. This codes for CASSEERTEAFF.

To note about this clonotype: With a much larger clone just one base away, this may be a read error. This rearrangement joins TRBV30 to TRBJ2-5; D not resolved. The end of the DNA fits TRBJ2-1 better, so the J call may be wrong. The CDR3 sequence is 13 residues long. Germline V lookup: CDR1 GTSNPN, CDR2 SVGIG (reference sequence). CDR3 DNA: TGTGCCTGGAGTGTACTGGGGTCTAAGACCCAGTTCTTC. Residues: CAWSVLGSKTQFF.

This clonotype was observed a few times. The chain carries TRBV5-5 and TRBJ1-5, with no clear D. Germline V gives CDR1 SGHKS, CDR2 YYEKEE (reference sequence). With 0 bases removed from V and 0 bases from J, the gap between germline ends came to 7 bases. The CDR3 has 15 amino acids. CDR3 in amino acids: CASSLATLSNQPQHF. The DNA of the CDR3 is TGTGCCAGCAGCTTGGCTACCCTTAGCAATCAGCCCCAGCATTTT.

The sample holds many counts of this clonotype. The chain uses TRBV20-1 and TRBJ2-3; perhaps TRBD2 as D (6 bases). V was cut by 6 bases and J by 1 base, with 11 bases left in between. The germline gives CDR1 DFQATT, CDR2 SNEGSKA (reference sequence). The CDR3 loop spans 13 amino acids. The CDR3 DNA reads as TGCAGTGCCCCGGGAGTCGGCACAGATACGCAGTATTTT. Protein sequence: CSAPGVGTDTQYF.

This rearrangement joins TRBV5-4 to TRBJ2-7, with TRBD1 matching 7 bases. The CDR3 runs to 13 residues. The J segment lost 4 bases and the V segment lost 2 bases, leaving 3 bases of the junction unmatched. CDR1 SGHNT and CDR2 YYREEE come from the germline V gene (reference sequence). CDR3 region: CASSLGDRYEQYF. The CDR3 nucleotides are TGTGCCAGCAGCTTAGGGGACAGATACGAGCAGTACTTC. Full variable domain (outside the CDR3, taken from reference TRBV5-4 and TRBJ2-7): ETGVTQSPTHLIKTRGQQVTLRCSSQSGHNTVSWYQQALGQGPQFIFQYYREEENGRGNFPPRFSGLQFPNYSSELNVNALELDDSALYLCASSLGDRYEQYFGPGTRLTVT.

In its sample, this clonotype was seen many times. The chain has TRBV11-2 and TRBJ2-5, with D uncertain. This CDR3 is built from 14 residues. V lost 4 bases, J lost 5 bases, and 14 bases lay in between. Germline V CDR1 and CDR2: SGHAT, FQNNGV. The CDR3 is CASSSMVGDETQYF. For the CDR3, the DNA is TGTGCCAGCAGCTCGATGGTCGGCGACGAGACCCAGTACTTC.

The chain uses TRBV28 and TRBJ1-2; unclear D gene. The CDR3 sequence is 14 residues long. Germline assignment: CDR1 MDHEN and CDR2 SYDVKM. Trimming removed 8 bases from V and 3 bases from J, with 16 bases in between. The CDR3 protein is CASPSVEDDYGYTF. The CDR3 region has the DNA TGTGCCAGCCCATCAGTTGAGGATGACTATGGCTACACCTTC.

This clonotype has a count of ten or more. This sequence joins TRBV11-2 and TRBJ2-3; 8 positions agree with TRBD1. Trimming took 5 bases from V and 4 from J; bases not matched to a gene: 11. This CDR3 region has 16 residues. Germline V gene sequence: CDR1 SGHAT, CDR2 FQNNGV. CDR3: CASSITRTGWPDTQYF. The CDR3 nucleotides read TGTGCCAGCAGCATAACAAGGACAGGGTGGCCAGATACGCAGTATTTT.

The sample holds many counts of this clonotype. The rearrangement joins TRBV3-1 to TRBJ1-1; D perhaps matches TRBD1 (5 bases). Germline-derived CDR1 and CDR2 are LGHDT and YNNKEL (reference sequence). The CDR3 runs 15 residues. V was pared by 1 base and J by 1 base, with 10 bases between. The CDR3 here is CASSQVTVRNTEAFF. CDR3 nucleotide sequence: TGTGCCAGCAGCCAAGTGACAGTTAGGAACACTGAAGCTTTCTTT.

Many counts were recorded for this clonotype. The V gene is TRBV10-2, the J gene TRBJ1-2, with D maybe TRBD1 (5 bases). Germline V CDR1 and CDR2: WSHSY, SAAADI. The CDR3 length is 14 residues. The V gene lost 6 bases and the J gene lost 8 bases, with 19 bases spanning the gap. The CDR3 sequence is CASSPGVGAGGYTF. The DNA of the CDR3 is TGCGCCAGCAGCCCCGGCGTAGGGGCGGGAGGCTACACCTTC.

In its sample, this clonotype was seen many times. The chain is built from TRBV10-3 and TRBJ2-7, with 8 positions matching TRBD2. Germline trimming cut 7 bases from V and 4 bases from J; bases unmatched to any gene: 12. CDR1 and CDR2 from the germline V gene are ENHRY and SYGVKD. The CDR3 loop spans 15 amino acids. In DNA form, the CDR3 reads TGTGCCATCACCGTTGGGGCGGGGGGAATTTACGAGCAGTACTTC. The encoded protein is CAITVGAGGIYEQYF.

This clonotype was detected many times. V and J are TRBV11-2 and TRBJ1-1, with 10 bases lining up with TRBD1. This CDR3 has 14 amino acids. The germline V gene encodes CDR1 SGHAT and CDR2 FQNNGV. After removal of 5 bases from V and 3 bases from J, the junction contained 3 bases not matched to a gene. In DNA form, the CDR3 reads TGTGCCAGCAGCCCGGGACAGGGGTACACTGAAGCTTTCTTT. Encoded protein: CASSPGQGYTEAFF.

This clonotype was picked up a small number of times. The chain uses TRBV2 and TRBJ2-1, with 16 bases identical to TRBD2. The V gene's germline CDR1 is SNHLY and CDR2 FYNNEI. V shed 6 bases, J shed 3 bases, and the junction held 8 bases outside the gene matches. The CDR3 extends over 18 amino acids. This chain's CDR3 is CASRAGTSGRGVYNEQFF. The CDR3 region has the DNA TGTGCCAGCAGGGCCGGGACTAGCGGGAGGGGTGTCTACAATGAGCAGTTCTTC.

Note on this clonotype: The germline gene is not matched at one end of the junction; a read error may be the cause. This chain connects TRBV28 to TRBJ2-3; weak D call: TRBD1 (5 bases). The CDR3 runs 14 residues. Germline V gene sequence: CDR1 MDHEN, CDR2 SYDVKM. CDR3 bases: TGTGCCAGCAGTTTAGGACGGCGCACAGGTACGCAGTATTTT. Its translation: CASSLGRRTGTQYF. The full variable domain, completed using reference TRBV28 and TRBJ2-3, is DVKVTQSSRYLVKRTGEKVFLECVQDMDHENMFWYRQDPGLGLRLIYFSYDVKMKEKGDIPEGYSVSREKKERFSLILESASTNQTSMYLCASSLGRRTGTQYFGPGTRLTVL.

V gene TRBV2 combines with J gene TRBJ2-5; the D gene could be TRBD1 or TRBD2 (5 bases each). Germline CDR1 SNHLY, CDR2 FYNNEI. The V and J ends lost 6 bases and 0 bases respectively, with 20 bases between them. This CDR3 is 17 amino acids long. The CDR3 coding sequence is TGTGCCAGCAGCTTGGTTCGGGGCATTTTGGACCAAGAGACCCAGTACTTC. Translation gives CASSLVRGILDQETQYF.

There are many counts of this clonotype. The rearrangement joins TRBV20-1 to TRBJ2-1, with 11 bases fitting TRBD2. The CDR3 contains 15 residues. The germline gives CDR1 DFQATT, CDR2 SNEGSKA (reference sequence). With 3 bases clipped from V and 4 bases from J, the junction kept 5 bases outside the gene matches. The CDR3 is CSARTSGVLYNEQFF. The CDR3 DNA is TGCAGTGCTAGGACTAGCGGGGTACTTTACAATGAGCAGTTCTTC.

This clonotype showed up many times. V and J are TRBV11-2 and TRBJ2-1; tentatively, D is TRBD2 (6 bases). Trimming cost V 5 bases and J 4 bases, with 21 bases left between them. The CDR3 runs to 17 residues. The germline V gene has CDR1 SGHAT and CDR2 FQNNGV. The CDR3 region is CASSPRRAKTSYNEQFF. The CDR3 DNA reads TGTGCCAGCAGCCCACGCAGAGCAAAGACTAGTTACAATGAGCAGTTCTTC.

There are a few counts of this clonotype. This chain links TRBV2 with TRBJ1-3; no clear D gene. The CDR3 totals 13 residues. The V gene's germline CDR1 is SNHLY and CDR2 FYNNEI. The V end was cut by 2 bases, the J end by 3 bases, with 5 bases between. DNA of the CDR3: TGTGCCAGCAGTGAAAACCGTGGAAACACCATATATTTT. It encodes CASSENRGNTIYF.

The V gene is TRBV5-5, the J gene TRBJ2-2, with D uncertain. The CDR3 spans 17 residues. V shed 2 bases and J shed 1 base, with 15 bases lying between them. Germline loops: CDR1 SGHKS, CDR2 YYEKEE (reference sequence). DNA of the CDR3: TGTGCCAGCAGCTTCGGCCTCTCCTGGGGGAACACCGGGGAGCTGTTTTTT. Residues: CASSFGLSWGNTGELFF.

The chain couples TRBV9 to TRBJ2-2; D is undetermined. The V gene's germline CDR1 is SGDLS and CDR2 YYNGEE. CDR3 length: 15 residues. V was clipped by 0 bases and J by 3 bases, with 9 bases between them. In DNA, the CDR3 is TGTGCCAGCAGCGTAGGGGGTGCGGACACCGGGGAGCTGTTTTTT. Amino acids: CASSVGGADTGELFF.

The rearrangement uses TRBV20-1 and TRBJ2-5, with 8 bases matching TRBD2. J lost 4 bases, V lost 0 bases, and 7 bases had no gene match. Germline CDR1 and CDR2: DFQATT and SNEGSKA (reference sequence). CDR3 size: 15 residues. This CDR3 is CSARDKRELVETQYF. The CDR3 bases are TGCAGTGCTAGAGACAAGCGGGAGTTAGTAGAGACCCAGTACTTC.

The rearrangement joins TRBV6-2 or TRBV6-3 to TRBJ2-3, with 7 nucleotides matching TRBD2. With V trimmed by 2 bases and J by 1 base, 9 bases remained unmatched. The CDR3 is 17 amino acids. Germline V lookup: CDR1 MNHEY, CDR2 SVGEGT. This chain's CDR3 is CASSYGGGGARTDTQYF. The CDR3 region has the DNA TGTGCCAGCAGTTACGGGGGGGGGGGAGCCCGCACAGATACGCAGTATTTT.

This clonotype was counted a few times. The chain has TRBV7-9 and TRBJ1-1, with D hard to call. The CDR3 runs to 12 residues. V was clipped by 8 bases and J by 1 base, with 8 bases between them. CDR1 is SEHNR and CDR2 is FQNEAQ in the germline V gene (reference sequence). CDR3 region: CASLRGNTEAFF. The CDR3 DNA sequence: TGTGCCAGCCTCCGGGGGAACACTGAAGCTTTCTTT.

This clonotype was counted many times. The chain links TRBV29-1 to TRBJ2-5; tentatively, D is TRBD1 or TRBD2 (5 bases each). The CDR3 is made up of 12 amino acids. CDR1 and CDR2 from the germline V gene are SQVTM and ANQGSEA. Trimming left V 8 bases short and J 1 base short, with 11 bases between. CDR3 loop: CSSKGPQETQYF. CDR3 DNA: TGCAGCTCGAAGGGACCCCAAGAGACCCAGTACTTC.